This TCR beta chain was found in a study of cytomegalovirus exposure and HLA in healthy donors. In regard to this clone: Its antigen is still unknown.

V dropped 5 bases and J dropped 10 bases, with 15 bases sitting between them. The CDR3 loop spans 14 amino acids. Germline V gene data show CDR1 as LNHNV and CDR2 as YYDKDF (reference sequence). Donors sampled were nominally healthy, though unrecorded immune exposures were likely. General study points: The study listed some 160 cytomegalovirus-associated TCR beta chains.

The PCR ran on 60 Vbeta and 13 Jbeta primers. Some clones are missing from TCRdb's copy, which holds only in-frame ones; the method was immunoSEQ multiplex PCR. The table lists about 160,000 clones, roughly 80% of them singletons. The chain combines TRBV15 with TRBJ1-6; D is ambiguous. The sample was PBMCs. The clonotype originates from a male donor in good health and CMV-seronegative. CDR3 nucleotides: TGTGCCACCAGCTCGAAGTCGAACGGGTCACCCCTCCACTTT. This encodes CATSSKSNGSPLHF.